This paragraph covers one TCR beta chain sequence. It has no known antigen specificity. No much larger clonotype is one base removed from it; base qualities were not supplied. The source of the sample is a study of blood T cell repertoires in COVID-19 (dated by TCRdb to 2020 to 2022). In terms of the full investigation: Samples from collaborators originated in the United States, Italy and Spain and spanned both the acute and convalescent phases of COVID-19. The material from the prospective study consisted of cDNA or gDNA derived from T cells, B-cell-depleted T cells, or PBMCs. The dataset comprised deeply sampled blood TCRbeta repertoires from subjects exposed to, actively infected with, or recovered from COVID-19. A freely available public database, intended as a resource for researchers studying the immune response to SARS-CoV-2, is where the repertoires were released. The samples were drawn from the first 160 participants of the ongoing ImmuneRACE study and from over 950 subjects provided by 6 global collaborators. Sample metadata almost always included a de-identified subject ID, COVID-19 status, age in years and sex. Where available, HLA class I and class II types were obtained from metadata supplied by the sample provider rather than from assay-based typing.

TCRbeta CDR3 regions were amplified from genomic DNA using the immunoSEQ Assay, a bias-controlled multiplex PCR. The study's processing was this. The number of nucleated cells in each sample was estimated by amplification of reference gene primers within the assay. Sequence reads were collapsed and filtered to measure the absolute abundance of every unique TCRbeta CDR3 rearrangement. For each sample, productive Simpson clonality was calculated as the square root of Simpson's diversity index over productive rearrangements. In its TCRdb copy, this immuneACCESS table keeps in-frame sequences only and misses some clones. Where compared with another copy, unresolved V genes explain less than half of these, and the others have no known cause. Clonal size and the V and J genes are those of that table, whereas D and trimming came from the DNA. The sample table shows under 300,000 clones, and just over 90% are seen once. The leading ten clones occupy 2.3% of the sample.

Via the germline V gene (reference sequence), CDR1 is LGHDT and CDR2 YNNKEL. V is trimmed back by 7 bases and J by 1 base, and the junction contains 8 bases that no gene match accounts for. The CDR3, cysteine through phenylalanine, is 16 amino acids long. This entry keeps only the CDR3 DNA: 48 bases, framed from base 1. Participants in the prospective study were aged roughly 18 to 100 years, lived in some 24 United States geographic areas, and enrolled through a virtual design. In the prospective study, cohorts were assigned on the basis of participant-reported clinical history obtained from a screening survey and a study questionnaire. In the prospective study, mobile phlebotomists collected whole blood, serum and a nasopharyngeal or oropharyngeal swab from each participant. Over a roughly two-month period, participants in the prospective study had the option of providing additional blood draws and questionnaires. Before DNA extraction, prospective study blood samples were shipped either frozen or at room temperature.

What the work shows at the level of the full study, not this receptor alone: Clinical and demographic metadata were provided uncurated, with the amount varying by source and participant.

The TCR sequence derives from a woman aged 40 to 50 with acute COVID-19. This chain joins TRBV3-1 (or the pseudogene TRBV3-2) to TRBJ1-1; 11 central nucleotides agree with TRBD1. Sequencing input: PBMCs or T cells enriched from blood (not recorded which). The DNA sequence is TGTGCCAGCACCCAGACGGACAGGGGGCGGAACACTGAAGCTTTCTTT. Its translation reads: CASTQTDRGRNTEAFF.